This T cell receptor beta chain comes out of a study of cytomegalovirus exposure and HLA in healthy donors. For the study at large: Genotyping showed roughly 83% of over 350 donors falling in the Caucasian-associated ancestry cluster.

The study's findings and limits: It was reportedly the case that the classifier diagnosed cytomegalovirus status with high specificity and sensitivity. Roughly even sequencing depth across donors was the assumption behind the presence/absence analyses. A list of 150 or so TCR beta chains associated with cytomegalovirus was given.

PCR was performed using 60 Vbeta and 13 Jbeta primers. The repertoire was sequenced with immunoSEQ multiplex PCR; TCRdb's copy has only in-frame clones and lacks some. The top ten hold around 6.6% of the sample, which has about 110,000 clones, more than 65% seen once. For this clone: Its specificity is unknown.

The CDR3 totals 12 residues. The J segment lost 6 bases and the V segment lost 5 bases, leaving 2 bases of the junction unmatched. The germline gives CDR1 MNHEY, CDR2 SMNVEV (reference sequence). The genes are TRBV27 and TRBJ2-3; 7 bases are a match to TRBD2. The receptor comes from a man aged 25 to 45 in good health and CMV-seropositive. The source material was PBMCs. CDR3 bases: TGTGCCAGCAGTGGACTAGTTGATACGCAGTATTTT. Its protein product is CASSGLVDTQYF.